This paragraph reports one TCR beta chain. The J segment lost 5 bases and the V segment lost 5 bases, leaving 9 bases of the junction unmatched. The length of the CDR3 is 15 residues. Germline V gives CDR1 SGHVT, CDR2 SQSDAQ. These data belong to a study of T cell changes during pregnancy in multiple sclerosis. Profiled with immunoSEQ multiplex PCR; TCRdb holds only in-frame clones, not every one. Of more than 60,000 clones listed, 91% are singletons. The gene calls are TRBV7-4 and TRBJ1-5; TRBD1 aligns across 7 bases. The TCR sequence derives from a female donor in good health, enrolled as a control in a pregnancy study. The sequences come from CD4+ T cells from peripheral blood mononuclear cells, collected in the third trimester of pregnancy. CDR3 sequence reads: CASSPITGEDQPQHF. In DNA, the CDR3 is TGTGCCAGCAGCCCTATTACAGGGGAGGATCAGCCCCAGCATTTT.